This T cell receptor (beta chain) was sequenced for a study of blood T cell repertoires in COVID-19. Study overall: Acute-phase and convalescent COVID-19 samples originated in the United States, Italy and Spain. PBMCs, B-cell-depleted T cells, or T cells provided the cDNA or gDNA that made up the material.

CDR3 length equals 13 residues. Germline V gene lookup returns CDR1 LNHDA and CDR2 SQIVND (reference sequence). Trimming stripped 6 bases from V and 5 bases from J, with 13 bases between. Libraries were prepared by immunoSEQ multiplex PCR; TCRdb keeps only in-frame clonotypes and omits some of them. The sample consists of some 46,000 clones, approximately 88% of them appearing once. This receptor was obtained from a man aged 45-65 years with acute or convalescent COVID-19. The genes are TRBV19 and TRBJ1-1; tentatively, D is TRBD1 (6 bases). The sequencing input was peripheral blood. Written as DNA, the CDR3 is TGTGCCAGTAGAATACAGGGTTGGACTGAAGCTTTCTTT. This translates into CASRIQGWTEAFF.